A single sample gave rise to the 23 T cell receptor beta chains below, sequenced in a study of cytomegalovirus exposure and HLA in healthy donors. PCR was performed using 60 Vbeta and 13 Jbeta primers. The data were produced by immunoSEQ multiplex PCR, yet TCRdb's version contains in-frame clones alone and is incomplete. The table includes about 170,000 clones, around four fifths detected once. What was sequenced was PBMCs. Receptor source: a woman between 50 and 59 years old in good health and CMV-seropositive.

The chain couples TRBV7-3 to TRBJ2-7, with 7 bases aligning to TRBD1. There are 16 residues in the CDR3. Trimming cost V 0 bases and J 3 bases; bases outside gene matches: 8. Germline CDR1 reads SGHTA; CDR2 reads FQGTGA. The CDR3 protein is CASSLTGGQVGYEQYF. As DNA, the CDR3 is TGTGCCAGCAGCTTAACGGGCGGACAGGTGGGCTACGAGCAGTACTTC.

The chain is built from TRBV27 and TRBJ1-2; 9 bases match TRBD1. The germline V gene has CDR1 MNHEY and CDR2 SMNVEV (reference sequence). The V gene end was trimmed by 6 bases and the J gene end by 6 bases; junction bases not matched to a gene: 14. The CDR3 is made up of 16 amino acids. In DNA form, the CDR3 reads TGTGCCAGCAGGGAACAGGGGGCAGAGGAGATCCATGGCTACACCTTC. Amino acids: CASREQGAEEIHGYTF.

The chain carries TRBV4-1 and TRBJ1-6; D uncertain. This CDR3 is 12 amino acids long. Germline V lookup: CDR1 MGHRA, CDR2 YSYEKL. V was pared by 3 bases and J by 7 bases, with 4 bases between. CDR3 DNA: TGCGCCAGCAGCCACCCGAATTCACCCCTCCACTTT. It is translated as CASSHPNSPLHF.

This chain connects TRBV19 to TRBJ2-7; a possible D gene is TRBD2 (6 bases). The CDR3 covers 15 residues. Trimming took off 1 base at V and 0 bases at J, with 10 bases between the two ends. Germline assignment: CDR1 LNHDA and CDR2 SQIVND (reference sequence). The CDR3 reads CASSIVGGDSYEQYF. CDR3 DNA sequence: TGTGCCAGTAGTATAGTTGGCGGGGACTCCTACGAGCAGTACTTC.

The chain combines TRBV7-9 with TRBJ2-2, with 12 nucleotides matching TRBD2. CDR1 is SEHNR and CDR2 is FQNEAQ in the germline V gene (reference sequence). This CDR3 is built from 16 residues. V shed 5 bases and J 9 bases; nucleotides not matched to a gene: 10. The CDR3 protein is CASSPGLAGYGRELFF. The CDR3 DNA follows: TGTGCCAGCAGCCCAGGACTAGCGGGATACGGAAGGGAGCTGTTTTTT.

This sequence joins TRBV18 and TRBJ1-1; no clear D gene. This CDR3 is built from 15 residues. Germline CDR1 is KGHSH and CDR2 is LQKENI. Trimming took off 6 bases at V and 3 bases at J, with 17 bases between the two ends. CDR3 residues: CASSFRSGVDTEAFF. The DNA of the CDR3 is TGTGCCAGCTCGTTTCGTTCAGGTGTGGACACTGAAGCTTTCTTT. The full variable domain, its missing parts supplied by reference TRBV18 and TRBJ1-1, is NAGVMQNPRHLVRRRGQEARLRCSPMKGHSHVYWYRQLPEEGLKFMVYLQKENIIDESGMPKERFSAEFPKEGPSILRIQQVVRGDSAAYFCASSFRSGVDTEAFFGQGTRLTVV.

This CDR3 reads CASSLKLAGTDTQYF. In DNA, the CDR3 is TGTGCCAGCAGCCTCAAACTAGCGGGGACAGATACGCAGTATTTT. The chain recombines TRBV9 with TRBJ2-3, with 10 bases fitting TRBD2. V lost 4 bases to trimming and J lost 3 bases; unmatched junction nucleotides: 5. This CDR3 comprises 15 residues. CDR1 SGDLS and CDR2 YYNGEE come from the germline V gene.

The V and J genes are TRBV5-8 and TRBJ1-4, with a tentative D call TRBD1 (6 bases). The CDR3 covers 16 residues. Germline lookup yields CDR1 SGHTS and CDR2 YDEGEE. Deletions cut 0 bases from V and 3 bases from J, with 12 bases between. The CDR3, as DNA: TGTGCCAGCAGCTTGGGGAGGACAGTATCTAATGAAAAACTGTTTTTT. It yields the protein CASSLGRTVSNEKLFF. The variable domain in full, completed from reference TRBV5-8 and TRBJ1-4, reads EAGVTQSPTHLIKTRGQQATLRCSPISGHTSVYWYQQALGLGLQFLLWYDEGEERNRGNFPPRFSGRQFPNYSSELNVNALELEDSALYLCASSLGRTVSNEKLFFGSGTQLSVL.

The rearrangement joins TRBV7-4 to TRBJ2-4; D is possibly TRBD2 (5 bases). V was clipped by 1 base and J by 6 bases, with 19 bases between them. The CDR3 spans 17 residues. CDR1 is SGHVT, CDR2 SQSDAQ, per germline. As DNA, the CDR3 is TGTGCCAGCAGCTTAGACCCCGAAACTAGATCCCGAAACATTCAGTACTTC. This encodes CASSLDPETRSRNIQYF.

This chain joins TRBV28 and TRBJ1-5; no clear D. CDR1 MDHEN and CDR2 SYDVKM come from the germline V gene. The CDR3 contains 15 residues. The V and J ends lost 6 bases and 5 bases respectively, with 17 bases between them. The CDR3 sequence: CASSSSGLVYQPQHF. DNA for the CDR3: TGTGCCAGCAGCTCATCCGGTCTCGTGTATCAGCCCCAGCATTTT.

About this clone itself: Mismatch with germline at one junction end may stem from a read error. The chain links TRBV7-7 to TRBJ2-6, with a weak D call TRBD1 (5 bases). This CDR3 is built from 16 residues. Per the germline V gene, CDR1 is SSHAT and CDR2 is FNYEAQ (reference sequence). The CDR3 coding sequence is TGTGCTAGCAGTGGGGCAGCCTACTCTGGGGCCAACGTCCTGACTTTC. It codes for CASSGAAYSGANVLTF.

Only one count was recorded for this clone. V and J are TRBV4-3 and TRBJ2-3, with 7 bases aligning to TRBD2. Germline CDR1 reads LGHNA; CDR2 reads YSLEER. CDR3 length equals 16 residues. The ends lost 4 bases at V and 11 bases at J; junction bases unmatched: 18. In nucleotides, the CDR3 is TGCGCCAGCAGCCCGGTGGGTTTGGGGAGGGAGGGTCGGCAGTATTTT. Amino acid sequence: CASSPVGLGREGRQYF.

The rearrangement joins TRBV28 to TRBJ2-7; 7 nucleotides agree with TRBD1. Germline V gives CDR1 MDHEN, CDR2 SYDVKM. V lost 5 bases and J lost 3; bases outside the gene matches: 10. This CDR3 comprises 15 residues. CDR3 in amino acids: CASSITRTGFYEQYF. In nucleotides, the CDR3 is TGTGCCAGCAGTATCACAAGGACAGGTTTCTACGAGCAGTACTTC.

The chain links TRBV19 to TRBJ1-1; the D is unclear. Trimming took 6 bases from V and 1 from J, leaving 9 bases between them. Germline V gene data show CDR1 as LNHDA and CDR2 as SQIVND (reference sequence). The CDR3 covers 13 residues. The CDR3 region has the DNA TGTGCCAGTAGAGGGAGGGAGAACACTGAAGCTTTCTTT. This sequence encodes CASRGRENTEAFF.

The sample holds one count of this clone. The chain links TRBV18 to TRBJ2-1; TRBD2 aligns across 7 bases. Per the germline V gene, CDR1 is KGHSH and CDR2 is LQKENI. The CDR3 extends over 14 amino acids. V shed 8 bases, J shed 5 bases, and the junction held 9 bases outside the gene matches. This CDR3 reads CASGAQGGNNEQFF. The CDR3 bases are TGTGCCAGCGGAGCGCAGGGAGGGAACAATGAGCAGTTCTTC.

This clone was seen just once. The chain couples TRBV19 to TRBJ2-1; D uncertain. CDR3 length: 14 amino acids. Germline lookup yields CDR1 LNHDA and CDR2 SQIVND (reference sequence). V was cut by 7 bases and J by 6 bases, with 16 bases left in between. This CDR3 reads CASNGAPPLNEQFF. For the CDR3, the DNA is TGTGCCAGTAACGGTGCCCCACCCCTCAATGAGCAGTTCTTC. Supplemented by reference TRBV19 and TRBJ2-1, the full variable domain reads DGGITQSPKYLFRKEGQNVTLSCEQNLNHDAMYWYRQDPGQGLRLIYYSQIVNDFQKGDIAEGYSVSREKKESFPLTVTSAQKNPTAFYLCASNGAPPLNEQFFGPGTRLTVL.

J is TRBJ2-7 and V is TRBV9, with 7 bases aligning to TRBD2. This CDR3 contains 16 residues. Germline V CDR1 and CDR2: SGDLS, YYNGEE. V gave up 0 bases and J gave up 4 bases; unmatched junction bases: 10. Here the CDR3 reads CASSVDSGTKIYEQYF. The CDR3 DNA sequence: TGTGCCAGCAGCGTAGATTCCGGGACTAAAATATACGAGCAGTACTTC.

This rearrangement joins TRBV11-2 to TRBJ2-5; 8 bases match TRBD1. The length of the CDR3 is 14 residues. The junction had 6 bases not matched to a gene; V was cut back by 4 bases and J by 5 bases. Germline V gives CDR1 SGHAT, CDR2 FQNNGV. CDR3 DNA: TGTGCCAGCAGCTCCGGCAGGGGGCCGGAGACCCAGTACTTC. The encoded protein is CASSSGRGPETQYF.

This clone was seen a few times. The rearrangement links TRBV28 to TRBJ2-1; the D is unclear. The CDR3 runs to 11 residues. V was cut by 6 bases and J by 13 bases, with 13 bases left in between. CDR1 is MDHEN, CDR2 SYDVKM, per germline. The CDR3 sequence is CASSFSATQFF. In DNA, the CDR3 is TGTGCCAGCAGCTTCTCAGCGACCCAGTTCTTC.

The rearrangement links TRBV18 to TRBJ2-1; tentatively, D is TRBD1 (6 bases). Trimming shortened V by 10 bases and J by 0 bases, and 19 bases separated the two germline ends. This CDR3 has 16 amino acids. Germline V gene sequence: CDR1 KGHSH, CDR2 LQKENI. CDR3 nucleotides: TGTGCCACTACGGATAGAGGGGGAAGCTCCTACAATGAGCAGTTCTTC. Translated, it gives CATTDRGGSSYNEQFF.

In regard to this clone: The identical CDR3 is also encoded by other nucleotide sequences in the sample. This sequence joins TRBV28 and TRBJ1-2; D gene ambiguous. In germline, CDR1 is MDHEN, CDR2 SYDVKM. V shed 2 bases and J shed 4 bases, with 14 bases lying between them. This CDR3 has 15 amino acids. CDR3 protein: CASSLPEGISYGYTF. The CDR3 DNA follows: TGTGCCAGCAGTTTACCCGAGGGCATATCCTATGGCTACACCTTC.

The V call is TRBV10-3, the J call TRBJ2-1; 9 bases are a match to TRBD1. Germline values: CDR1 ENHRY, CDR2 SYGVKD. The CDR3 length is 13 residues. Trimming removed 11 bases from V and 4 bases from J; junction bases left unmatched: 6. In DNA, the CDR3 is TGTGCCGTCACAGGGGGCGCATACAATGAGCAGTTCTTC. This translates into CAVTGGAYNEQFF.

This chain uses TRBV7-3 with TRBJ1-1, with 8 bases aligning to TRBD1. V gave up 3 bases and J gave up 3 bases; unmatched junction bases: 3. The CDR3 runs to 14 residues. Per germline, CDR1 SGHTA and CDR2 FQGTGA. CDR3: CASSFRDRHTEAFF. Here the CDR3 DNA reads TGTGCCAGCAGCTTCCGGGACAGGCACACTGAAGCTTTCTTT.